This T cell receptor (beta chain) appears in the sequencing data of a study of T-cell reconstitution after alpha-beta-depleted transplantation in children. Broader study findings: After one year, T-cell counts and TCRbeta diversity mostly came from new T cells. The study reportedly traced alpha-beta T cells about two months after transplant to several hundred expanded graft clones. Surviving recipient T cells and thymic progenitors underlay high day-60 TCRbeta diversity in some patients.

In its sample, this clonotype was seen a few times. Its antigen is not identified. CDR1 and CDR2 from the germline V gene are SGHDN and FVKESK. J gave up 4 bases and V 3 bases, and 9 bases lay outside the gene matches. This CDR3 region has 17 residues. As it was prepared, the TCRbeta library received unique molecular identifiers. TCRdb reprocessed the PCR reads with MiXCR, giving one entry per CDR3 protein. The sample has more than 500,000 distinct CDR3 sequences; over 10% are singletons. The sequence was obtained from a female patient aged 2-15 years who had a stem cell transplant for aplastic anemia, so the T cells may come from the graft donor. This specimen was PBMCs, mostly from graft donor cells, taken 180 days after TCRalphabeta/CD19-depleted stem cell transplant. V gene TRBV14 combines with J gene TRBJ2-1; 10 bases agree with TRBD2. The CDR3 here is CASSQPRRTSGYNEQFF. Here the CDR3 DNA reads TGTGCCAGCAGCCAGCCCCGTAGGACTAGCGGATACAATGAGCAGTTCTTC.